This passage covers 20 T cell receptor beta chains from one sample sequenced in a study of identical twins. A single record per CDR3 protein comes from TCRdb applying MiXCR to the 5' RACE reads. The sample carries roughly 490,000 distinct CDR3 sequences, approximately 14% recorded once. This same sample was also taken into another study, of yellow fever vaccine responses in identical twins.

Sequenced: CD4+ T cells sorted from blood. The origin of the receptors is a woman aged 18-29 years in good health.

This clonotype was seen a handful of times. The chain is built from TRBV6-1 and TRBJ1-4; possible D gene TRBD1, 5 bases. The ends were cut back, 7 bases at V and 0 bases at J, with 12 bases in the middle. Germline CDR1 is MNHNS and CDR2 is SASEGT. The CDR3 runs 15 residues. As DNA, the CDR3 is TGTGCCAGCAATAAGGACACCTCAACTAATGAAAAACTGTTTTTT. This translates into CASNKDTSTNEKLFF.

This clonotype was detected a few times. The V gene is TRBV12-3 or TRBV12-4, the J gene TRBJ2-7, with 9 bases aligning to TRBD2. The V gene end was trimmed by 7 bases and the J gene end by 5 bases; junction bases not matched to a gene: 3. The CDR3 is 12 amino acids. DNA for the CDR3: TGTGCCAGCACCCTAGCGGGAAACGAGCAGTACTTC. Translating it yields CASTLAGNEQYF.

The V gene is TRBV3-1, the J gene TRBJ2-3; no clear D. The V gene lost 5 bases and the J gene lost 0 bases, with 9 bases spanning the gap. Germline CDR1 LGHDT, CDR2 YNNKEL (reference sequence). CDR3 length: 14 amino acids. The CDR3 is CASSSLDSTDTQYF. The CDR3 DNA follows: TGTGCCAGCAGCAGCTTGGACAGCACAGATACGCAGTATTTT.

This clonotype was seen at least ten times. The V gene is TRBV7-9, the J gene TRBJ2-7; D might be TRBD1 (6 bases). Germline lookup yields CDR1 SEHNR and CDR2 FQNEAQ (reference sequence). The CDR3 spans 12 residues. The V gene lost 5 bases and the J gene lost 7 bases, with 12 bases spanning the gap. The chain's CDR3 is CASSLPGVEQYF. Here the CDR3 DNA reads TGTGCCAGCAGCCTCCCAGGGGTGGAGCAGTACTTC.

The J gene is TRBJ2-2, the V gene TRBV10-3; the D gene is possibly TRBD1 (5 bases). V was cut by 2 bases and J by 0 bases, with 10 bases left in between. The CDR3 spans 16 residues. The germline V gene has CDR1 ENHRY and CDR2 SYGVKD. The CDR3 is CAISENTGSNTGELFF. Written as DNA, the CDR3 is TGTGCCATCAGTGAGAATACAGGATCGAACACCGGGGAGCTGTTTTTT.

V and J are TRBV20-1 and TRBJ2-3; tentative D call: TRBD1 (7 bases). The V end lost 0 bases, the J end lost 13 bases, and 17 bases lay between the germline ends. The V gene's germline CDR1 is DFQATT and CDR2 SNEGSKA (reference sequence). CDR3 length equals 13 residues. The CDR3 DNA follows: TGCAGTGCTAGAGATCGAAGGAGGGGGCGCAAGTATTTT. It is translated as CSARDRRRGRKYF.

This clonotype has more than one count but fewer than ten. The rearrangement joins TRBV12-3 or TRBV12-4 to TRBJ2-7, with D unresolved. V gave up 1 base and J gave up 2 bases, with 6 bases separating them. This CDR3 contains 13 residues. CDR3 nucleotide sequence: TGTGCCAGCAGTTTAGACATAGCCTACGAGCAGTACTTC. Amino acids: CASSLDIAYEQYF.

The rearrangement uses TRBV12-3 or TRBV12-4 and TRBJ2-1; D is uncertain. Trimming removed 4 bases at V and 9 bases at J, with 10 bases between. The CDR3 has 12 amino acids. Written as DNA, the CDR3 is TGTGCCAGCAGTTCCCTGTCCCTTGAGCAGTTCTTC. Translated, it gives CASSSLSLEQFF.

This clonotype was counted between two and nine times. V is TRBV20-1 and J is TRBJ2-2, with unresolved D. With 6 bases removed from V and 1 base from J, the gap between germline ends came to 12 bases. The CDR3 has 14 amino acids. Germline CDR1 and CDR2: DFQATT and SNEGSKA (reference sequence). The CDR3 bases are TGCAGTGCCTCGGCGGCAGGGAACACCGGGGAGCTGTTTTTT. It is translated as CSASAAGNTGELFF.

The rearrangement uses TRBV27 and TRBJ2-1; the D is unclear. The CDR3 extends over 14 amino acids. V lost 6 bases to trimming and J lost 1 base, with 10 bases between them. Germline V gives CDR1 MNHEY, CDR2 SMNVEV (reference sequence). CDR3 residues: CASRPSNSYNEQFF. For the CDR3, the DNA is TGTGCCAGCAGACCCAGTAATTCCTACAATGAGCAGTTCTTC.

This clonotype has more than one count but fewer than ten. The chain joins TRBV24-1 to TRBJ2-1; 14 nucleotides agree with TRBD2. The trim removed 3 bases at V and 6 bases at J, leaving 6 bases unmatched. Per germline, CDR1 KGHDR and CDR2 SFDVKD. This CDR3 is built from 17 residues. CDR3 sequence: CATSDRGTSGSGNEQFF. The CDR3 DNA follows: TGTGCCACCAGTGATCGCGGGACTAGCGGGAGTGGCAATGAGCAGTTCTTC.

This clonotype was seen a few times. The gene calls are TRBV12-3 or TRBV12-4 and TRBJ1-1; D may be TRBD1 (5 bases). With 3 bases removed from V and 5 bases from J, the gap between germline ends came to 10 bases. This CDR3 is 13 amino acids long. This CDR3 reads CASSFFQGTEAFF. DNA for the CDR3: TGTGCCAGCAGTTTTTTTCAGGGAACTGAAGCTTTCTTT.

This clonotype turned up a few times. The J gene is TRBJ1-3, the V gene TRBV6-1; D remains unclear. CDR3 length equals 15 residues. The germline V gene has CDR1 MNHNS and CDR2 SASEGT. Trimming took off 2 bases at V and 0 bases at J, with 8 bases between the two ends. CDR3 sequence: CASSELPFSGNTIYF. The DNA of the CDR3 is TGTGCCAGCAGTGAACTACCGTTCTCTGGAAACACCATATATTTT.

The chain links TRBV20-1 to TRBJ2-3; no firm D call. The CDR3 sequence is 14 residues long. Per germline, CDR1 DFQATT and CDR2 SNEGSKA (reference sequence). The V and J ends lost 3 bases and 6 bases respectively, with 16 bases between them. The CDR3 spells CSASLYVGSDTQYF. The CDR3 coding sequence is TGCAGTGCTAGTTTGTATGTGGGAAGTGATACGCAGTATTTT.

This clonotype was counted many times. The chain has TRBV12-3 or TRBV12-4 and TRBJ2-3; perhaps TRBD1 as D (5 bases). V shed 8 bases and J shed 2 bases, with 11 bases lying between them. This CDR3 region has 13 residues. CDR3 sequence: CASVFRATDTQYF. CDR3 bases: TGTGCCAGCGTCTTCAGGGCCACAGATACGCAGTATTTT.

This clonotype was seen more than once but under ten times. The chain joins TRBV24-1 to TRBJ2-3, with TRBD1 matching over 9 bases. Germline V gene sequence: CDR1 KGHDR, CDR2 SFDVKD. The CDR3 totals 17 residues. V was pared by 3 bases and J by 3 bases, with 9 bases of the junction left unmatched. In DNA, the CDR3 is TGTGCCACCAGTGATGCTTCTGACAGGGGGTTTACAGATACGCAGTATTTT. Encoded protein: CATSDASDRGFTDTQYF.

This clonotype was found a few times. The chain joins TRBV19 to TRBJ2-1, with TRBD2 matching 10 bases. Germline CDR1 reads LNHDA; CDR2 reads SQIVND (reference sequence). Trimming cost V 7 bases and J 3 bases; bases outside gene matches: 6. The CDR3 covers 15 residues. The CDR3 spells CASIKRGGSYNEQFF. The CDR3 DNA sequence: TGTGCCAGTATCAAGCGGGGGGGTAGCTACAATGAGCAGTTCTTC.

This clonotype has ten or more counts. The chain has TRBV20-1 and TRBJ2-7; D possibly corresponds to TRBD1 (5 bases). V was shortened by 3 bases and J by 6 bases, with 9 bases between the two germline ends. The CDR3 runs 11 residues. Per the germline V gene, CDR1 is DFQATT and CDR2 is SNEGSKA (reference sequence). The CDR3 reads CSARKTAEQYF. CDR3 DNA sequence: TGCAGTGCTAGGAAGACAGCCGAGCAGTACTTC.

The rearrangement links TRBV28 to TRBJ2-3; maybe TRBD2 (5 bases). Germline V lookup: CDR1 MDHEN, CDR2 SYDVKM. CDR3 size: 13 residues. Trimming removed 8 bases at V and 2 bases at J, with 11 bases between. The DNA for the CDR3 is TGTGCCAGCTGGAGGCGGATCACAGATACGCAGTATTTT. Its translation is CASWRRITDTQYF.

CDR3 amino acids: CASSRQGTPYNEQFF. The CDR3 nucleotides are TGTGCCAGCAGCCGCCAGGGGACACCCTACAATGAGCAGTTCTTC. The chain recombines TRBV9 with TRBJ2-1, with a possible D match to TRBD1 (6 bases). V was trimmed by 4 bases and J by 2 bases, leaving 13 bases between them. The CDR3 spans 15 residues. CDR1 SGDLS and CDR2 YYNGEE come from the germline V gene.